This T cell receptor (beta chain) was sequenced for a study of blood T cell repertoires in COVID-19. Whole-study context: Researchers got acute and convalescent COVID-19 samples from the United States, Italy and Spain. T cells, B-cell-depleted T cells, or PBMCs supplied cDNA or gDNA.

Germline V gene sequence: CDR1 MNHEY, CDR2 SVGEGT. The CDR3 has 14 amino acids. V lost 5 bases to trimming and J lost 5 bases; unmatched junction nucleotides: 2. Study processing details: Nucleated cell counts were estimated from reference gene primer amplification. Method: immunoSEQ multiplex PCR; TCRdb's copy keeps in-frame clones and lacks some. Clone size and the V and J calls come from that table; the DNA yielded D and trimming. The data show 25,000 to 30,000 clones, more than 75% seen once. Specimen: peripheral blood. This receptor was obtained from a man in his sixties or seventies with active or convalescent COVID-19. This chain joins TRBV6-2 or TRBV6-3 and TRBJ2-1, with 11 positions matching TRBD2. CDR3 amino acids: CASSLAGGDNEQFF. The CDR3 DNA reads TGTGCCAGCAGTCTAGCGGGGGGAGACAATGAGCAGTTCTTC.